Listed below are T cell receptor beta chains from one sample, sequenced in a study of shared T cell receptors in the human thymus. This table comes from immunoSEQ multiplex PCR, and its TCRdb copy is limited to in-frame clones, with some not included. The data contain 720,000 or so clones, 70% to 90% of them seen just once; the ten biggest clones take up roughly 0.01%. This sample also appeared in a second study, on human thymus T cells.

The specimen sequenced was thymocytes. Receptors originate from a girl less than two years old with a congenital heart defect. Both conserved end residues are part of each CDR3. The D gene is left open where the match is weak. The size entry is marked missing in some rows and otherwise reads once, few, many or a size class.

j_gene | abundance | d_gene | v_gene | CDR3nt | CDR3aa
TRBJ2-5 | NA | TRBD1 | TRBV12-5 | TGTGCTAGTGGTACGTCCTGGACAGGGTACCAAGAGACCCAGTACTTC | CASGTSWTGYQETQYF
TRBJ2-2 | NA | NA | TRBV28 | TGTGCCAGCACTTTGATTACAGGGTCACCCACCGGGGAGCTGTTTTTT | CASTLITGSPTGELFF
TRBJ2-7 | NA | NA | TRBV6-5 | TGTGCCAGCAGTTACTCGAAACAGTTTGGTCCCTACGAGCAGCACTTC | CASSYSKQFGPYEQHF
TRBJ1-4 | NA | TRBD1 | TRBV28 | TGTGCCAGCAGTTTAGCCGGGACAGGGGTTCGAAAACTGTTTTTT | CASSLAGTGVRKLFF
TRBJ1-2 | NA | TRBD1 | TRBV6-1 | TGTGCCAGCACCCGTACAGGGGACTATGGCTACACCTTC | CASTRTGDYGYTF
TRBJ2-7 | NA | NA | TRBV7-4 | TGTGCCAGCAGCTTAGGGTCCCGAACAGCCGCCTCCTACGAGCAGTACTTC | CASSLGSRTAASYEQYF
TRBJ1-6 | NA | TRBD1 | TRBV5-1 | TGCGCCAGCAGTCAAAGACCCACAGGGGGCTCGGGGCATAATTCACCCCTCCACTTT | CASSQRPTGGSGHNSPLHF
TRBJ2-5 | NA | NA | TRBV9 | TGTGCCAGCAGCCCCCAAGCGCCCCAGGAGACCCAGTACTTC | CASSPQAPQETQYF
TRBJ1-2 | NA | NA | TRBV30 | TGTGCCTGGAGTGTCGAGGGTCGTAACTATGGCTACACCTTC | CAWSVEGRNYGYTF
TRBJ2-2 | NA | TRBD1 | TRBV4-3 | TGCGCCAGCAGCCAAGAGTGGGGACAGTTGAACACCGGGGAGCTGTTTTTT | CASSQEWGQLNTGELFF
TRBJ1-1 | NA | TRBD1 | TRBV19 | TGTGCCAGTAGTCGTTCCCGGGACAGGGAACGGAAGAACACTGAAGCTTTCTTT | CASSRSRDRERKNTEAFF
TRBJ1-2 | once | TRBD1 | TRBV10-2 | TGCGCCAGCCGGAACGTCGACAGGGTACTCCATGGCTACACCTTC | CASRNVDRVLHGYTF
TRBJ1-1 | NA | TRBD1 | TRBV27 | TGTGCCAGCTCAGGGGACAGGAGGAGGCTAGTGGGAAACACTGAAGCTTTCTTT | CASSGDRRRLVGNTEAFF
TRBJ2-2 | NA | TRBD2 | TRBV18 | TGTGCCAGCTCACCACGAGGACTAGCGGGGGGCCCGAACACCGGGGAGCTGTTTTTT | CASSPRGLAGGPNTGELFF
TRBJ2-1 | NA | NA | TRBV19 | TGTGCCAGTAGTCGGGACTTACCCACTTACAATGAGCAGTTCTTC | CASSRDLPTYNEQFF
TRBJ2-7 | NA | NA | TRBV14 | TGTGCCAGCAGCCAAGTCCACAGAGCTTACGAGCAGTACTTC | CASSQVHRAYEQYF
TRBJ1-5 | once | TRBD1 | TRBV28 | TGTGCCAGCCATAACGCGCGGGACAGGAATCAGCCCCAGCATTTT | CASHNARDRNQPQHF
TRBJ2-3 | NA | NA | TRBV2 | TGTGCCAGCAGTATCAGGGTTTCGCAGTATTTT | CASSIRVSQYF
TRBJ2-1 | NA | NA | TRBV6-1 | TGTGCCAGCAGTGCCCGCGGCCGGGACACCCACAACAATGAGCAGTTCTTC | CASSARGRDTHNNEQFF
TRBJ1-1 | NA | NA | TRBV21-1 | TGTGCCAGCAGCAGCCCTCTTAGACAGAACACTGAAGCTTTCTTT | CASSSPLRQNTEAFF
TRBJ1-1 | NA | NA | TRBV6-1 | TGTGCCAGCAGTGATTCGGTCCGGGGGGCGCGTGAAGCTTTCTTT | CASSDSVRGAREAFF
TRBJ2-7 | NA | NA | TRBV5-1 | TGCGCCAGCAGCCCGGTCATCTGGGGCCCCTCCCCCTACGAGCAGTACTTC | CASSPVIWGPSPYEQYF
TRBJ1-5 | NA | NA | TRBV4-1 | TGCGCCAGCAGCCAAGTCGCGGGGGATCAGCCCCAGCATTTT | CASSQVAGDQPQHF
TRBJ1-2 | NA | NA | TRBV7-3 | TGTGCCAGCAGCCTTCGGGGACATTTTCGAGACGGCTACACCTTC | CASSLRGHFRDGYTF
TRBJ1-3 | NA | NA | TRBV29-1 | TGCAGCGTTTGCCTAGGCTCTGGAAACACCATATATTTT | CSVCLGSGNTIYF
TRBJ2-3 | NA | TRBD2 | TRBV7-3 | TGTGCCAGCAGCCCCTTTCTAGCGGGGGCCCCGGGGGGTAGTCAGTATTTT | CASSPFLAGAPGGSQYF
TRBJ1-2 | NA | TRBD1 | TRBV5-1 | TGCGCCAGCAGCTTGTCCCGGAGACAGGGGGGCTACACCTTC | CASSLSRRQGGYTF
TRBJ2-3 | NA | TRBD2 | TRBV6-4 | TGTGCCAGCAGTGAGCGGGGGGGCCTGGGCACAGATACGCAGTATTTT | CASSERGGLGTDTQYF
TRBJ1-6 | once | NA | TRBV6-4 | TGTGCCAGCAGTGACTCGGGAGGGGCCTCACCCCTCCACTTT | CASSDSGGASPLHF
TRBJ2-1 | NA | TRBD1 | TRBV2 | TGTGCCAGCAGTGAAGCGCTCACAGGGGGCTGCAATGAGCAGTTCTTC | CASSEALTGGCNEQFF
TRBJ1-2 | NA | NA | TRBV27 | TGTGCCAGCAGTCTTACGCCCCACAGGGTTCCCCGCCCAAATAACTATGGCTACACCTTC | CASSLTPHRVPRPNNYGYTF
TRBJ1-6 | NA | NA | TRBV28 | TGTGCCAGTATAGAGAGCTCCTATAATTCACCCCTCCACTTT | CASIESSYNSPLHF
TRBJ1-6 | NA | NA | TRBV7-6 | TGTGCCAGCAGCTTACGGGACTTTTTAGTAGGCTCACCCCTCCACTTT | CASSLRDFLVGSPLHF
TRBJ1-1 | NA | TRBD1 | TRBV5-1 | TGCGCCAGCAGCGGTAGGGGGCGAAGACAGGGCTCCAAAGAGGACACTGAAGCTTTCTTT | CASSGRGRRQGSKEDTEAFF
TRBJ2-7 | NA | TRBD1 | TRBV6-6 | TGTGCCAGCAACGACCCGGACAGGGCTCCCTACGAGCAGTGCTTC | CASNDPDRAPYEQCF
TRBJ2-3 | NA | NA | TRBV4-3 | TGCGCCAGCAGCCAAGAATACCGAGGCGCAGATACGCAGTATTTT | CASSQEYRGADTQYF
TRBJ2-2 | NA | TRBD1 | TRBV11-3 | TGTGCCAGCAGCTTAGCTCTAGAAGAGGGGGCCACCGGGGAGCTGTTTTTT | CASSLALEEGATGELFF
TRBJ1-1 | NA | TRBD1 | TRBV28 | TGTGCCAGCAGGTTCCGGGACAGGGAATTCCTTGAAGCTTTCTTT | CASRFRDREFLEAFF
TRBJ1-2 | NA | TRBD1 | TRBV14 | TGTGCCAGCAGCCAAGATAAGGGACAGGGGGAGATTAGTGGCTACACCTTC | CASSQDKGQGEISGYTF
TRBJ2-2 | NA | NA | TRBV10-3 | TGTGCCATCAGTGAATTGGCAGGGGCGGACACCGGGGAGCTGTTTTTT | CAISELAGADTGELFF
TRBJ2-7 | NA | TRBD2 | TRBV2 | TGTGCCAGCAGTAATGGACTAGCGGCCTACGGCTACGAGCAGTACTTC | CASSNGLAAYGYEQYF
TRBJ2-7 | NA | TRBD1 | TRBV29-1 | TGCAGCGTCGTCCAGGGGGTAAGGTCCTCCTACGAGCAGTACTTC | CSVVQGVRSSYEQYF
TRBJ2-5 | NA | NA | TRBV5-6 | TGTGCCAGCAGCCCCAAATTCACCAGGGCCCAAGAGACCCAGTACTTC | CASSPKFTRAQETQYF
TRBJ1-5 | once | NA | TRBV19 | TGTGCCAGTAGTAGTTGGCCCGGGAGAGACAATCAGCCCCAGCATTTT | CASSSWPGRDNQPQHF
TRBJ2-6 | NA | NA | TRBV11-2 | TGTGCCAGCGGAGCTGGGGGGGCCAACGTCCTGACTTTC | CASGAGGANVLTF
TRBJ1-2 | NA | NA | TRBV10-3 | TGTGCCATCACCGAGAGGCAGACTAACTATGGCTACACCTTC | CAITERQTNYGYTF
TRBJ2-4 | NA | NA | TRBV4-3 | TGCGCCAGCAGCCAAATCGTACAGGGGGAGGGCAAAAACATTCAGTACTTC | CASSQIVQGEGKNIQYF
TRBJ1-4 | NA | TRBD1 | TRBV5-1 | TGCGCCAGCAGCTCTCCGGGACAGGGGTCTACTAATGAAAAACTGTTTTTT | CASSSPGQGSTNEKLFF